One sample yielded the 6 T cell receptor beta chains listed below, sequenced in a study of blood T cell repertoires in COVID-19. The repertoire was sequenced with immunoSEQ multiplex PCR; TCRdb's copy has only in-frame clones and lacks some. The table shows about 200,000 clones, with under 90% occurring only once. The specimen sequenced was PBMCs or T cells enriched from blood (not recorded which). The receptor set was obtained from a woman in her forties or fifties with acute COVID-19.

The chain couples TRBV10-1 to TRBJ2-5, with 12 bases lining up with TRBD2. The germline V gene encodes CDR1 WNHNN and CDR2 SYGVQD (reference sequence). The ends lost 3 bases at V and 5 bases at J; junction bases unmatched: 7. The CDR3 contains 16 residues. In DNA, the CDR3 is TGCGCCAGCAGTGACCCGACTAGCGGGAGCGGGGAGACCCAGTACTTC. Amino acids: CASSDPTSGSGETQYF.

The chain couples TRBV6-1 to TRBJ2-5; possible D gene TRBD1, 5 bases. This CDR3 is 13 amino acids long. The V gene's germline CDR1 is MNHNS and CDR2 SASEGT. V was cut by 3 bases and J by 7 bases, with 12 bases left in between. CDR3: CASSEAGLRTQYF. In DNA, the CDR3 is TGTGCCAGCAGTGAGGCAGGGTTAAGGACCCAGTACTTC.

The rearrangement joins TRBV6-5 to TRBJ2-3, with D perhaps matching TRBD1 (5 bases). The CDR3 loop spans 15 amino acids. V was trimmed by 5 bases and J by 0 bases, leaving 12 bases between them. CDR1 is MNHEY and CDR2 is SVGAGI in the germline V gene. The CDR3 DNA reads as TGTGCCAGCAGTAACCAGGACAAGAGCACAGATACGCAGTATTTT. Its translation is CASSNQDKSTDTQYF.

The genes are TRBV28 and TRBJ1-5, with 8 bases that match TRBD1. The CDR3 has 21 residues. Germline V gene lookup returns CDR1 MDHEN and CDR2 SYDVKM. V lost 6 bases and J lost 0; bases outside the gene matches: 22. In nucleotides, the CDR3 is TGTGCCAGCAGGGGGACAGGTAGCGGCGTGGGGCGTGGGTATAGCAATCAGCCCCAGCATTTT. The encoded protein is CASRGTGSGVGRGYSNQPQHF.

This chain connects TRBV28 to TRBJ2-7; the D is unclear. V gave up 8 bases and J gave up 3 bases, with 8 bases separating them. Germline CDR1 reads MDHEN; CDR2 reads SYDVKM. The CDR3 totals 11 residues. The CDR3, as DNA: TGTGCCAGCGGGCCGCTCTACGAGCAGTACTTC. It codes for CASGPLYEQYF.

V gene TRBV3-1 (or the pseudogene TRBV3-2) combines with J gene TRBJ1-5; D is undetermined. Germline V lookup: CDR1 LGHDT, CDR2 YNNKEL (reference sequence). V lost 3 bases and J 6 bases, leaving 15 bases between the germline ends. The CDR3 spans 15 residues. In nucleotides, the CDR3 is TGTGCCAGCAGCCAGGGGAGGGTTGGAGGTCAGCCCCAGCATTTT. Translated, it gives CASSQGRVGGQPQHF.